These T cell receptor beta chains were read from a single sample in a study of blood T cell repertoires in COVID-19. The repertoire was sequenced with immunoSEQ multiplex PCR; TCRdb's copy has only in-frame clones and lacks some. This table has about 260,000 clones, approximately 90% appearing once. Sequencing input: peripheral blood. These receptors came from a man aged 60 to 69 who had recovered from COVID-19. Both conserved end residues are part of each CDR3. The D gene is left open where the match is weak. Rows give clone size only sometimes, using once, few, many, or a class for an expanded clone.

j_gene: TRBJ1-1; abundance: NA; d_gene: TRBD1; v_gene: TRBV24-1; CDR3nt: TGTGCCACCAGTGACGCGACAGGGGGAACTGAAGCTTTCTTT; CDR3aa: CATSDATGGTEAFF
j_gene: TRBJ1-4; abundance: NA; d_gene: TRBD1; v_gene: TRBV7-9; CDR3nt: TGTGCCAGCAGCTTGGCCCCGACAGGGACGGGTGAAAAACTGTTTTTT; CDR3aa: CASSLAPTGTGEKLFF
j_gene: TRBJ2-3; abundance: NA; d_gene: NA; v_gene: TRBV7-9; CDR3nt: TGTGCCAGCAGCTTAGGGGGGCAGAATACGCAGTATTTT; CDR3aa: CASSLGGQNTQYF
j_gene: TRBJ1-5; abundance: NA; d_gene: TRBD1; v_gene: TRBV6-5; CDR3nt: TGTGCCAGCTCCTTTGGACAGGGTGGCAATCAGCCCCAGCATTTT; CDR3aa: CASSFGQGGNQPQHF
j_gene: TRBJ1-2; abundance: NA; d_gene: TRBD1; v_gene: TRBV9; CDR3nt: TGTGCCAGCAGGGGGACAGGGGGAAGGGCTAACTATGGCTACACCTTC; CDR3aa: CASRGTGGRANYGYTF
j_gene: TRBJ2-7; abundance: NA; d_gene: NA; v_gene: TRBV5-6; CDR3nt: TGTGCCAGCAGCTTCGGAGGAAACGAGCAGTACTTC; CDR3aa: CASSFGGNEQYF
j_gene: TRBJ1-5; abundance: NA; d_gene: NA; v_gene: TRBV20-1; CDR3nt: TGCAGTGCTAGTCCCCAGGGGATTAGCAATCAGCCCCAGCATTTT; CDR3aa: CSASPQGISNQPQHF
j_gene: TRBJ2-1; abundance: NA; d_gene: NA; v_gene: TRBV5-5; CDR3nt: TGTGCCAGCAGCTTGCGTTCCGTCAGCCTCAGGGATGAGCAGTTCTTC; CDR3aa: CASSLRSVSLRDEQFF
j_gene: TRBJ2-7; abundance: NA; d_gene: TRBD1; v_gene: TRBV7-9; CDR3nt: TGTGCCAGCAGCTTACTGGGACAGGGTACCTCCGGGCAGTACTTC; CDR3aa: CASSLLGQGTSGQYF
j_gene: TRBJ2-7; abundance: NA; d_gene: NA; v_gene: TRBV19; CDR3nt: TGTGCCAGTAGGGACAGAGACTACGAGCAGTACTTC; CDR3aa: CASRDRDYEQYF
j_gene: TRBJ2-2; abundance: few; d_gene: NA; v_gene: TRBV9; CDR3nt: TGTGCCAGCAGCGCGCAAGCGGGTACGAACACCGGGGAGCTGTTTTTT; CDR3aa: CASSAQAGTNTGELFF
j_gene: TRBJ2-7; abundance: once; d_gene: NA; v_gene: TRBV7-9; CDR3nt: TGTGCCAGCAGCCCCCTTGACAGGACCTACGAGCAGTACTTC; CDR3aa: CASSPLDRTYEQYF
j_gene: TRBJ2-7; abundance: NA; d_gene: NA; v_gene: TRBV12-3/TRBV12-4; CDR3nt: TGTGCCAGCTCGGGGATCAAAACCGGCGAGCAGTACTTC; CDR3aa: CASSGIKTGEQYF
j_gene: TRBJ2-2; abundance: NA; d_gene: NA; v_gene: TRBV27; CDR3nt: TGTGCCAGCAGTTTCACTAGCCCCCCCGGGGAGCTGTTTTTT; CDR3aa: CASSFTSPPGELFF
j_gene: TRBJ2-2; abundance: NA; d_gene: NA; v_gene: TRBV7-2; CDR3nt: TGTGCCAGCAGCTCAGGACATGTTACCGGGGAGCTGTTTTTT; CDR3aa: CASSSGHVTGELFF
j_gene: TRBJ2-7; abundance: NA; d_gene: TRBD2; v_gene: TRBV7-2; CDR3nt: TGTGCCAGCAGCTTAGTCGGGCTAGCGGACCCCTACGAGCAGTACTTC; CDR3aa: CASSLVGLADPYEQYF
j_gene: TRBJ2-1; abundance: NA; d_gene: TRBD2; v_gene: TRBV6-1; CDR3nt: TGTGCCAGCAGTGGAGGACTAGCGGGGGGATGGAATGAGCAGTTCTTC; CDR3aa: CASSGGLAGGWNEQFF
j_gene: TRBJ1-3; abundance: NA; d_gene: NA; v_gene: TRBV4-1; CDR3nt: TGCGCCAGCAGCCAAGATAGAGGTTTCGGGGTATCGGGAGGAAACACCATATATTTT; CDR3aa: CASSQDRGFGVSGGNTIYF
j_gene: TRBJ2-7; abundance: NA; d_gene: NA; v_gene: TRBV5-6; CDR3nt: TGTGCCAGCAGCTTGAGAGGGGGATCGGCTGAGCAGTACTTC; CDR3aa: CASSLRGGSAEQYF
j_gene: TRBJ1-5; abundance: NA; d_gene: NA; v_gene: TRBV4-1; CDR3nt: TGCGCCAGCAGCCAGATGGACAGACTCAATCAGCCCCAGCATTTT; CDR3aa: CASSQMDRLNQPQHF
j_gene: TRBJ2-7; abundance: NA; d_gene: NA; v_gene: TRBV7-2; CDR3nt: TGTGCCAGCAGCCAAAACAGCTACGAGCAGTACTTC; CDR3aa: CASSQNSYEQYF
j_gene: TRBJ1-4; abundance: NA; d_gene: NA; v_gene: TRBV3-1/TRBV3-2; CDR3nt: TGTGCCAGCAGTTCCAGGGTAAGGGCGGCTAATGAAAAACTGTTTTTT; CDR3aa: CASSSRVRAANEKLFF
j_gene: TRBJ2-3; abundance: NA; d_gene: TRBD1; v_gene: TRBV24-1; CDR3nt: TGTGCCACCAGTGATCCGGCAGGGGGCGCGAATACGCAGTATTTT; CDR3aa: CATSDPAGGANTQYF
j_gene: TRBJ2-2; abundance: NA; d_gene: NA; v_gene: TRBV25-1; CDR3nt: TGTGCCAGCAGTGAAACCGGGACACTAATCACCGGGGAGCTGTTTTTT; CDR3aa: CASSETGTLITGELFF
j_gene: TRBJ1-1; abundance: NA; d_gene: NA; v_gene: TRBV4-1; CDR3nt: TGCGCCAGCAGCCAAGATTTCACTTTTCATCGGGAAGCTTTCTTT; CDR3aa: CASSQDFTFHREAFF
j_gene: TRBJ1-3; abundance: NA; d_gene: TRBD1; v_gene: TRBV7-6; CDR3nt: TGTGCCAGCAGCCCCGGGACAGTCACTTGGAGCTCTGGAAACACCATATATTTT; CDR3aa: CASSPGTVTWSSGNTIYF
j_gene: TRBJ1-2; abundance: NA; d_gene: NA; v_gene: TRBV5-5; CDR3nt: TGTGCCAGCAGCTTGGTGATCGGTGGCTACACCTTC; CDR3aa: CASSLVIGGYTF
j_gene: TRBJ2-3; abundance: NA; d_gene: NA; v_gene: TRBV6-5; CDR3nt: TGTGCCAGTAGTTCCCGGACAGATACGCAGTATTTT; CDR3aa: CASSSRTDTQYF
j_gene: TRBJ2-3; abundance: NA; d_gene: NA; v_gene: TRBV7-2; CDR3nt: TGTGCCAGCAGCTTACTCGGTGGAGATACGCAGTATTTT; CDR3aa: CASSLLGGDTQYF
j_gene: TRBJ2-7; abundance: NA; d_gene: NA; v_gene: TRBV7-6; CDR3nt: TGTGCCAGCAGCTTAGCATCCGGGGGTTTATACGAGCAGTACTTC; CDR3aa: CASSLASGGLYEQYF
j_gene: TRBJ1-2; abundance: NA; d_gene: NA; v_gene: TRBV7-2; CDR3nt: TGTGCCAGCAGCTTAGACGGGTGGACACGGGGGGGCTACACCTTC; CDR3aa: CASSLDGWTRGGYTF
j_gene: TRBJ2-1; abundance: NA; d_gene: TRBD2; v_gene: TRBV7-9; CDR3nt: TGTGCCAGCAGCAGGACTAGCGGGGATCTCTACAATGAGCAGTTCTTC; CDR3aa: CASSRTSGDLYNEQFF
j_gene: TRBJ2-7; abundance: NA; d_gene: TRBD1; v_gene: TRBV19; CDR3nt: TGTGCCAGTAGTATGCCAGGGGGAGTAACCTACGAGCAGTACTTC; CDR3aa: CASSMPGGVTYEQYF